The 21 T cell receptor beta chains below come from one sample, sequenced in a study of blood T cells in healthy people across ages. PCR was performed a second time for about 6 to 12 cycles using a sample-barcoded 5' primer and a J-beta primer mix. TCRdb re-called the 5' RACE reads through MiXCR, storing one row per CDR3 protein. Of 650,000 to 800,000 distinct CDR3 sequences listed, under 55% are singletons. Material: blood. The receptors derive from a man aged 55-75 years in good health.

This clonotype appeared a few times. V is TRBV11-2 and J is TRBJ2-5; the D gene is possibly TRBD1 (5 bases). The J call may be incorrect, as the DNA end agrees better with TRBJ2-7. Looked up from germline, CDR1 is SGHAT and CDR2 is FQNNGV. There are 18 residues in the CDR3. CDR3 amino acids: CASSLDRVFGRVPSEQYF. In nucleotides, the CDR3 is TGTGCCAGCAGCTTAGATCGGGTATTTGGCAGGGTACCTAGCGAGCAGTACTTC.

This clonotype was counted between two and nine times. V and J are TRBV2 and TRBJ2-3; TRBD2 matches 7 bases. Germline assignment: CDR1 SNHLY and CDR2 FYNNEI. The CDR3 extends over 14 amino acids. CDR3 region: CAEGEGPAQDTQYF. CDR3 nucleotide sequence: TGTGCAGAAGGGGAGGGGCCTGCACAAGATACGCAGTATTTT.

This clonotype was found many times. This chain connects TRBV20-1 to TRBJ1-2, with 8 positions matching TRBD1. The CDR3 runs to 12 residues. V lost 5 bases and J lost 7; bases outside the gene matches: 6. Germline CDR1 is DFQATT and CDR2 is SNEGSKA (reference sequence). CDR3 protein: CSARTGLGGYTF. CDR3 coding DNA: TGCAGTGCTCGGACAGGGCTGGGTGGCTACACCTTC.

This clonotype appeared a few times. The V gene is TRBV20-1, the J gene TRBJ2-7; D perhaps matches TRBD2 (6 bases). There are 15 residues in the CDR3. CDR1 is DFQATT, CDR2 SNEGSKA, per germline (reference sequence). Trimming shortened V by 6 bases and J by 1 base, and 19 bases separated the two germline ends. CDR3 sequence reads: CSAETSGGLSYEQYF. The CDR3 DNA reads as TGCAGTGCAGAAACCAGTGGGGGGTTATCCTACGAGCAGTACTTC.

The chain is built from TRBV5-4 and TRBJ1-2; D gene unclear. The CDR3 consists of 16 residues. V was trimmed by 5 bases and J by 2 bases, leaving 19 bases between them. Germline lookup yields CDR1 SGHNT and CDR2 YYREEE (reference sequence). The DNA of the CDR3 is TGTGCCAGCAGTCCCCGGTCCCGGGCGGCGAACTATGGCTACACCTTC. Translation: CASSPRSRAANYGYTF.

The CDR3: CASSFGTPEAFF. CDR3 DNA: TGTGCCAGCAGTTTTGGGACGCCAGAAGCTTTCTTT. The rearrangement links TRBV12-3 or TRBV12-4 to TRBJ1-1; possible D gene TRBD1, 5 bases. Between the trimmed V and J ends, which lost 3 bases and 8 bases, there was a span of 10 bases. This CDR3 is built from 12 residues.

The chain links TRBV28 to TRBJ1-4, with D possibly being TRBD1 (6 bases). In germline, CDR1 is MDHEN, CDR2 SYDVKM. The V end lost 10 bases, the J end lost 8 bases, and 14 bases lay between the germline ends. The CDR3 is 12 residues long. The CDR3: CATGGHGEKLFF. CDR3 sequence (DNA): TGTGCCACGGGGGGGCACGGGGAAAAACTGTTTTTT.

This clonotype was seen more than once but under ten times. One end of the junction fails to match germline, which may point to a read error. As DNA, the CDR3 is TGTGCCTGCAGCCAAGACCGGGGAAACTCCTACGAGCAGTACTTC. Amino acid sequence: CACSQDRGNSYEQYF. The V gene is TRBV3-1, the J gene TRBJ2-7; possibly TRBD2 for D (5 bases). Germline assignment: CDR1 LGHDT and CDR2 YNNKEL (reference sequence). The CDR3 contains 15 residues.

This chain uses TRBV7-9 with TRBJ1-6, with D possibly being TRBD1 (6 bases). The germline V gene encodes CDR1 SEHNR and CDR2 FQNEAQ (reference sequence). The CDR3 is made up of 18 amino acids. V shed 5 bases and J shed 0 bases, with 17 bases lying between them. The CDR3 DNA follows: TGTGCCAGCAGCAGTCGGGAGCCAGGGGACTCCTATAATTCACCCCTCCACTTT. Translating it yields CASSSREPGDSYNSPLHF.

V gene TRBV7-8 combines with J gene TRBJ2-2; a weak D match, TRBD2 (5 bases). The V end was cut by 5 bases, the J end by 3 bases, with 10 bases between. CDR1 is SGHVS and CDR2 is FQNEAQ in the germline V gene. The CDR3 loop spans 14 amino acids. CDR3 DNA sequence: TGTGCCAGCAGCCCCCTGGACTACACCGGGGAGCTGTTTTTT. It encodes CASSPLDYTGELFF.

This clonotype was counted a few times. J is TRBJ2-7 and V is TRBV2; 7 bases match TRBD1. The CDR3 has 14 residues. Germline lookup yields CDR1 SNHLY and CDR2 FYNNEI. Trimming removed 3 bases from V and 6 bases from J; junction bases left unmatched: 8. The CDR3 loop is CASSEWRQGGEQYF. CDR3 sequence (DNA): TGTGCCAGCAGTGAGTGGAGACAGGGTGGCGAGCAGTACTTC.

Only a few counts were recorded for this clonotype. The chain combines TRBV7-2 with TRBJ2-7; TRBD2 aligns across 10 bases. This CDR3 comprises 15 residues. Trimming at V came to 3 bases and at J to 5 bases, leaving 7 bases not matched to a gene. Germline CDR1 SGHTA, CDR2 FQGNSA. The CDR3 protein is CASSFQRGGVNEQYF. The CDR3 DNA reads TGTGCCAGCAGCTTCCAGCGGGGGGGCGTCAACGAGCAGTACTTC.

The rearrangement uses TRBV6-8 and TRBJ2-1; 12 bases are shared with TRBD2. J gave up 8 bases and V 4 bases, and 9 bases lay outside the gene matches. Germline loops: CDR1 MNHGY, CDR2 SAAAGT. The CDR3 spans 16 residues. CDR3 DNA sequence: TGTGCCAGCAGTTGCCTAGCGGGGGGGCCTATGTATGAGCAGTTCTTC. Amino acid sequence: CASSCLAGGPMYEQFF.

A word on this clonotype: This may be a read error: a much more frequent sequence differs by one nucleotide. The chain has TRBV10-3 and TRBJ2-4; 10 bases align to TRBD2. The junction had 7 bases not matched to a gene; V was cut back by 2 bases and J by 9 bases. CDR1 and CDR2 from the germline V gene are ENHRY and SYGVKD. The CDR3 contains 15 residues. This CDR3 reads CAISEASGGRSIQYF. CDR3 sequence (DNA): TGTGCCATCAGTGAGGCTAGCGGGGGTAGGAGCATTCAGTACTTC.

The chain recombines TRBV14 with TRBJ2-4; D may be TRBD1 or TRBD2 (6 bases each). Judging by the DNA end, TRBJ2-7 fits better; the J call may be wrong. This CDR3 comprises 15 residues. In germline, CDR1 is SGHDN, CDR2 FVKESK. CDR3 sequence: CASSQDNRGLHEQYF. CDR3 nucleotide sequence: TGTGCCAGCAGCCAAGATAACCGGGGGCTCCACGAGCAGTACTTC.

V is TRBV11-3 and J is TRBJ2-1; the match to TRBD2 covers 10 bases. There are 14 residues in the CDR3. Trimming took 7 bases from V and 5 from J; bases not matched to a gene: 5. Germline CDR1 is SGHNT and CDR2 is YENEEA. CDR3 sequence reads: CASNSGGVDNEQFF. CDR3 bases: TGTGCCAGCAACAGCGGGGGGGTTGACAATGAGCAGTTCTTC. Complete variable domain (other parts from reference TRBV11-3 and TRBJ2-1): EAGVVQSPRYKIIEKKQPVAFWCNPISGHNTLYWYLQNLGQGPELLIRYENEEAVDDSQLPKDRFSAERLKGVDSTLKIQPAELGDSAVYLCASNSGGVDNEQFFGPGTRLTVL.

CDR3 sequence (DNA): TGCGCCAGCAGCGTCACCGGGACAGGGAGCACCGGGGAGCTGTTTTTT. Translating it yields CASSVTGTGSTGELFF. The chain is built from TRBV5-1 and TRBJ2-2; 9 bases align to TRBD1. The CDR3 runs to 16 residues. V lost 4 bases, J lost 4 bases, and 8 bases stayed unmatched. Germline CDR1 reads SGHRS; CDR2 reads YFSETQ.

On this clonotype itself: The junction and the germline gene differ at one end; a read error may be behind it. The DNA of the CDR3 is TGTGCCAGCAGCCGTGACCCGAACACTGTAGCTTTCTTT. Protein product: CASSRDPNTVAFF. The gene calls are TRBV11-3 and TRBJ1-1; no definite D call. Germline CDR1 is SGHNT and CDR2 is YENEEA. CDR3 length: 13 residues.

This clonotype occurred once. The rearrangement links TRBV9 to TRBJ1-1, with 9 bases lining up with TRBD1. Losses at the gene ends were 0 bases for V and 0 bases for J; bases not matched to a gene: 12. Germline CDR1 reads SGDLS; CDR2 reads YYNGEE. This CDR3 spans 19 amino acids. The CDR3 is CASSVGPKGTGLMNTEAFF. The DNA for the CDR3 is TGTGCCAGCAGCGTAGGGCCCAAGGGGACAGGGCTGATGAACACTGAAGCTTTCTTT.

The table lists this clonotype with a few counts. V gene TRBV6-5 combines with J gene TRBJ2-1; D possibly corresponds to TRBD2 (5 bases). In germline, CDR1 is MNHEY, CDR2 SVGAGI. Trimming stripped 0 bases from V and 1 base from J, with 10 bases between. This CDR3 comprises 16 residues. CDR3 residues: CASSYSLVSSYNEQFF. CDR3 bases: TGTGCCAGCAGTTACTCACTAGTGTCGTCCTACAATGAGCAGTTCTTC.

The V call is TRBV5-8, the J call TRBJ2-3; no clear D gene. CDR1 is SGHTS, CDR2 YDEGEE, per germline. The CDR3 has 10 residues. V shed 4 bases and J shed 7 bases, with 4 bases lying between them. The CDR3 protein is CASSKNTQYF. The CDR3, as DNA: TGTGCCAGCAGCAAGAATACGCAGTATTTT.